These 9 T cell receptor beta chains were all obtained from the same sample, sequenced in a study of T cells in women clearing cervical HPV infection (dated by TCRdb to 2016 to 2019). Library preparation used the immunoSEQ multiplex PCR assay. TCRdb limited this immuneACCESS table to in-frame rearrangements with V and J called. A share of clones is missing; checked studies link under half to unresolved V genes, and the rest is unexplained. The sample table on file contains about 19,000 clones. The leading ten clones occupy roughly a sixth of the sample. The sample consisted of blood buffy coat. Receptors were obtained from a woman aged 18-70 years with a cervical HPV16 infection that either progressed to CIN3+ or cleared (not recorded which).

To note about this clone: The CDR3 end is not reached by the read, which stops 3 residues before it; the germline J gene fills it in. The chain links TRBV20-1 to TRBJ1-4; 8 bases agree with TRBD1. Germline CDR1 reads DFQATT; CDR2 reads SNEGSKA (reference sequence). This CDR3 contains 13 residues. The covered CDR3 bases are TGCAGTGCCCAGGACAGGGTCGGTTCACCA. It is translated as CSAQDRVGSP. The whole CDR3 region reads CSAQDRVGSPLFF.

The sequenced part of the CDR3 DNA is TGTGCCAGCAGCTCGACTAGCGGCCTCTACGAG. It codes for CASSSTSGLYE. The full CDR3 protein reads CASSSTSGLYEQYF. This chain links TRBV7-9 with TRBJ2-7, with 9 positions matching TRBD2. From the germline J gene comes the end of the CDR3, since the read stops 3 residues before it. CDR1 and CDR2 from the germline V gene are SEHNR and FQNEAQ (reference sequence). The CDR3 totals 14 residues. Losses at the gene ends were 4 bases for V and 3 bases for J; bases not matched to a gene: 4.

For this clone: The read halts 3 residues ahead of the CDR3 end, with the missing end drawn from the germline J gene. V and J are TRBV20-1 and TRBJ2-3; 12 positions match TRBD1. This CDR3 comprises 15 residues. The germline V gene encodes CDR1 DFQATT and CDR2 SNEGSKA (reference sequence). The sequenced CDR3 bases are TGCAGTGCCGGTACCGGGACAGGGGGCTGGGAGACG. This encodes CSAGTGTGGWET. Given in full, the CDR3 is CSAGTGTGGWETQYF.

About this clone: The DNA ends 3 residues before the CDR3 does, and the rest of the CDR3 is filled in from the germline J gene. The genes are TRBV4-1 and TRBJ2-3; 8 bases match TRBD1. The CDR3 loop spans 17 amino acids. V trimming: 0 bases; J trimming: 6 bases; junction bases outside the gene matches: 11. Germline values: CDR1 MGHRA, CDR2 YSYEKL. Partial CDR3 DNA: TGCGCCAGCAGCCAAGATCCTCCGGGACAGGTACTGGATACG. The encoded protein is CASSQDPPGQVLDT. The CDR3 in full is CASSQDPPGQVLDTQYF.

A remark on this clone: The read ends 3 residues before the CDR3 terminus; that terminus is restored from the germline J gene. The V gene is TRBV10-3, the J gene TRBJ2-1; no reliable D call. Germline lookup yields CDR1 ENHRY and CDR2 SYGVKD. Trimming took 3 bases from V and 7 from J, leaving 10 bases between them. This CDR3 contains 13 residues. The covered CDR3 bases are TGTGCCATCAGTGACCCAAGGGCTAATGAG. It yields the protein CAISDPRANE. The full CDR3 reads CAISDPRANEQFF.

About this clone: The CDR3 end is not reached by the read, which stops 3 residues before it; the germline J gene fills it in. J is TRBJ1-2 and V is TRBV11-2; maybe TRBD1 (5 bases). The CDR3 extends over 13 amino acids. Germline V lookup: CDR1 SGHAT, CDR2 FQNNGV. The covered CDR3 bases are TGTGCCAGCAGCTTACCCCTACTCAGGGAC. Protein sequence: CASSLPLLRD. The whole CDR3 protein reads CASSLPLLRDYTF.

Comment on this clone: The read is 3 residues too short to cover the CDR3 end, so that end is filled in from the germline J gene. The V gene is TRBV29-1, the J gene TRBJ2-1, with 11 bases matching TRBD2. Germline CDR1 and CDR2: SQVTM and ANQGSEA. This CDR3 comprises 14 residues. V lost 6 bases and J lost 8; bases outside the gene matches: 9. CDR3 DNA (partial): TGCAGCGTGGGCCATAGCGGGGGGGCTTATGAG. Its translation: CSVGHSGGAYE. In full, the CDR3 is CSVGHSGGAYEQFF.

CDR3 sequence: CASTGQVTYDYTF. The CDR3 bases that were read are TGTGCCAGCACAGGACAGGTAACCTACGAC. The V call is TRBV18, the J call TRBJ1-2; TRBD1 matches at 7 bases. Read data end 3 residues before the CDR3 end; the end is taken from the germline J gene. CDR1 is KGHSH, CDR2 LQKENI, per germline. The CDR3 has 13 amino acids.

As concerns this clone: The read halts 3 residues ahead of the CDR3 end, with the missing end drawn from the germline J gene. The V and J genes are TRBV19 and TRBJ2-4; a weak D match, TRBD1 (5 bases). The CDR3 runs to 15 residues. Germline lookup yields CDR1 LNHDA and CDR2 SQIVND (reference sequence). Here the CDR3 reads CASSTVGASRSGQYF. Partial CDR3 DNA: TGTGCCAGTAGTACCGTAGGGGCCTCCCGATCGGGT.